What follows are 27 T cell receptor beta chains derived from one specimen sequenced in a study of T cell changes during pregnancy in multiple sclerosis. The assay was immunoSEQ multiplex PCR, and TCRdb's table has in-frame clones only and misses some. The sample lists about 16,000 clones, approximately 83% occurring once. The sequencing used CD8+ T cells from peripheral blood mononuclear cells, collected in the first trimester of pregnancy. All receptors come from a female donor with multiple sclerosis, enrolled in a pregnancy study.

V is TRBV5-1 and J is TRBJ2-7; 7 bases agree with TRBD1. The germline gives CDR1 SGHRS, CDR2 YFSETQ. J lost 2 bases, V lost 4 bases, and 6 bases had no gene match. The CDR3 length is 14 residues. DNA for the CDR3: TGCGCCAGCAGCGAACCCGGACAGGCCTACGAGCAGTACTTC. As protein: CASSEPGQAYEQYF.

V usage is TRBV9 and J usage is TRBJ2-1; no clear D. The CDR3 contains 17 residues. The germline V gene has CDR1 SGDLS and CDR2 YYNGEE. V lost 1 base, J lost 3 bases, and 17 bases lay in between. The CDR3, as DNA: TGTGCCAGCAGCGTATTGTCCAGCGCGGAAGGCTACAATGAGCAGTTCTTC. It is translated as CASSVLSSAEGYNEQFF.

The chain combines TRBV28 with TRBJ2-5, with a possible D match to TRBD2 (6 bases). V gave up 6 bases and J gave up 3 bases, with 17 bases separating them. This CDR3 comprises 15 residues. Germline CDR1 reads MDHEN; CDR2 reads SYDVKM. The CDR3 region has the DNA TGTGCCAGCAGCCCTGGGACTTTGAGAGAAGAGACCCAGTACTTC. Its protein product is CASSPGTLREETQYF.

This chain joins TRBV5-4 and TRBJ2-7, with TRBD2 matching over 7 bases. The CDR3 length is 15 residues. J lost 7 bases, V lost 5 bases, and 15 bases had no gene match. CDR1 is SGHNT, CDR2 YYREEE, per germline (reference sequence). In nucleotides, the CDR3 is TGTGCCAGCAGGGACGACTGGGTGGGAGGGAGTGAGCAGTACTTC. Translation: CASRDDWVGGSEQYF.

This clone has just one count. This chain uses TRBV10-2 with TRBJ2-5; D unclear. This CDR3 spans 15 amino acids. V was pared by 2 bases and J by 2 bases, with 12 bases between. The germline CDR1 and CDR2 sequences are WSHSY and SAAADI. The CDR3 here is CASSELTRVQETQYF. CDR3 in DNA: TGCGCCAGCAGTGAGCTCACACGGGTTCAAGAGACCCAGTACTTC.

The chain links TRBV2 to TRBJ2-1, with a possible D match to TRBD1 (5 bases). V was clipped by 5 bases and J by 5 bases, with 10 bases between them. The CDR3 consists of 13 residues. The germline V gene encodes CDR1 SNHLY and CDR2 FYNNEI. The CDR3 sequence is CASSRQGHNEQFF. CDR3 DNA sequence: TGTGCCAGCAGTCGCCAGGGCCACAATGAGCAGTTCTTC. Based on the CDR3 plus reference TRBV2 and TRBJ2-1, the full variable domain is EPEVTQTPSHQVTQMGQEVILRCVPISNHLYFYWYRQILGQKVEFLVSFYNNEISEKSEIFDDQFSVERPDGSNFTLKIRSTKLEDSAMYFCASSRQGHNEQFFGPGTRLTVL.

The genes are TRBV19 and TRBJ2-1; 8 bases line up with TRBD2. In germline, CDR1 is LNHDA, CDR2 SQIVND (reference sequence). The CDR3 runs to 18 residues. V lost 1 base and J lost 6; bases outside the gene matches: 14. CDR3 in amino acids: CASSIGGLTSGASNEQFF. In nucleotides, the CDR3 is TGTGCCAGTAGTATAGGGGGTCTCACTAGCGGAGCCTCCAATGAGCAGTTCTTC.

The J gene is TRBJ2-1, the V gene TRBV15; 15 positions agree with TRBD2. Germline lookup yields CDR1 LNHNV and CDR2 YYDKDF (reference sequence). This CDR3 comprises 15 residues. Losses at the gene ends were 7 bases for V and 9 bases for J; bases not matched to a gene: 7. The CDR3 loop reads CATIRTSGRVGEQFF. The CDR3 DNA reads TGTGCCACCATCCGGACTAGCGGGAGGGTGGGTGAGCAGTTCTTC.

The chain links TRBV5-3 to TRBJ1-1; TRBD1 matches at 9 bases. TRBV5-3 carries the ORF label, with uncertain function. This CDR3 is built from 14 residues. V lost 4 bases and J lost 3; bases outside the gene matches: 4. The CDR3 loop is CARSEGQGYTEAFF. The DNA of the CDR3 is TGTGCCAGAAGCGAGGGACAGGGATACACTGAAGCTTTCTTT.

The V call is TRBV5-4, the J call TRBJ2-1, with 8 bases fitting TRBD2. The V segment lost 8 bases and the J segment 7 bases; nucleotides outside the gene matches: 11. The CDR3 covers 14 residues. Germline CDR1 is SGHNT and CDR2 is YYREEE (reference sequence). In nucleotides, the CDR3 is TGTGCCAGTCGGGCGGGAGGCGGCTCTAATGAGCAGTTCTTC. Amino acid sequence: CASRAGGGSNEQFF. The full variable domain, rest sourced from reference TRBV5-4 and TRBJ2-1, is ETGVTQSPTHLIKTRGQQVTLRCSSQSGHNTVSWYQQALGQGPQFIFQYYREEENGRGNFPPRFSGLQFPNYSSELNVNALELDDSALYLCASRAGGGSNEQFFGPGTRLTVL.

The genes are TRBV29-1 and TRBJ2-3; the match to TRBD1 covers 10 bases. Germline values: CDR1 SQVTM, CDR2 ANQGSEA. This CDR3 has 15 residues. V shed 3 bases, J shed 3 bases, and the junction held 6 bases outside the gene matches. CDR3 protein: CSVEETGGRTDTQYF. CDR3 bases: TGCAGCGTTGAGGAGACAGGGGGCAGGACAGATACGCAGTATTTT.

This CDR3 reads CASSVGRGLPEAFF. The CDR3 DNA reads TGTGCCAGCAGTGTGGGCAGGGGGCTGCCTGAAGCTTTCTTT. The V call is TRBV2, the J call TRBJ1-1; 8 bases match TRBD1. With 4 bases clipped from V and 6 bases from J, the junction kept 7 bases outside the gene matches. The CDR3 loop spans 14 amino acids. Germline lookup yields CDR1 SNHLY and CDR2 FYNNEI.

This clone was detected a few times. The DNA of the CDR3 is TGCGCCAGCAGCTTGGATCCAGGGGGCGATGAGCAGTTCTTC. It is translated as CASSLDPGGDEQFF. The genes are TRBV5-1 and TRBJ2-1, with 8 positions matching TRBD1. This CDR3 contains 14 residues. Germline values: CDR1 SGHRS, CDR2 YFSETQ. The trim removed 0 bases at V and 8 bases at J, leaving 4 bases unmatched.

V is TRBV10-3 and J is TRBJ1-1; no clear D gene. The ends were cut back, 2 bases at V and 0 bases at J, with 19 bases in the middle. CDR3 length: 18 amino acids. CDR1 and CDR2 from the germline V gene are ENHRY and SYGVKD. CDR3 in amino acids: CAISEAGKILGLNTEAFF. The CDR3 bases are TGTGCCATCAGTGAGGCAGGAAAAATCCTTGGGCTGAACACTGAAGCTTTCTTT.

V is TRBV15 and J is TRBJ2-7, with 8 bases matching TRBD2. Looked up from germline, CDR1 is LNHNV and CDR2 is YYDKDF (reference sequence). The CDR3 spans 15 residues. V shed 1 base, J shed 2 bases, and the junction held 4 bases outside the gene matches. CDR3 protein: CATSRGTGGPYEQYF. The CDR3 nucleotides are TGTGCCACCAGCAGAGGGACGGGAGGGCCCTACGAGCAGTACTTC. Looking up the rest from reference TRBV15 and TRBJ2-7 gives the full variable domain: DAMVIQNPRYQVTQFGKPVTLSCSQTLNHNVMYWYQQKSSQAPKLLFHYYDKDFNNEADTPDNFQSRRPNTSFCFLDIRSPGLGDTAMYLCATSRGTGGPYEQYFGPGTRLTVT.

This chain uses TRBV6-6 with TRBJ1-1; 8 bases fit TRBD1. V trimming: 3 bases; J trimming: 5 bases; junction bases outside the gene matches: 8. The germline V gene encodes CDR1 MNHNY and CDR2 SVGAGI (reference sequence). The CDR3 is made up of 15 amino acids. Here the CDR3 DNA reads TGTGCCAGCAGTTATCAGGGGGCTTTGGGGACTGAAGCTTTCTTT. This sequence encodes CASSYQGALGTEAFF.

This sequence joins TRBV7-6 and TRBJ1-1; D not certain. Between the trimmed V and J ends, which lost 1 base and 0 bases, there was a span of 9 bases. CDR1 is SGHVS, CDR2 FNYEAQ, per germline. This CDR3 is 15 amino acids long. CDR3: CASSLGSNMNTEAFF. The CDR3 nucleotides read TGTGCCAGCAGCTTAGGTTCAAACATGAACACTGAAGCTTTCTTT. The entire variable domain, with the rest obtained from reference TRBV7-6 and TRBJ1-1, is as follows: GAGVSQSPRYKVTKRGQDVALRCDPISGHVSLYWYRQALGQGPEFLTYFNYEAQQDKSGLPNDRFSAERPEGSISTLTIQRTEQRDSAMYRCASSLGSNMNTEAFFGQGTRLTVV.

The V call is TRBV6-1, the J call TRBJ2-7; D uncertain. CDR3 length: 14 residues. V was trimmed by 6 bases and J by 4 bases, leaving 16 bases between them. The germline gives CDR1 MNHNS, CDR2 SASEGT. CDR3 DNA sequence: TGTGCCAGCAGAGACTTTTCAAGCCAATACGAGCAGTACTTC. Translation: CASRDFSSQYEQYF.

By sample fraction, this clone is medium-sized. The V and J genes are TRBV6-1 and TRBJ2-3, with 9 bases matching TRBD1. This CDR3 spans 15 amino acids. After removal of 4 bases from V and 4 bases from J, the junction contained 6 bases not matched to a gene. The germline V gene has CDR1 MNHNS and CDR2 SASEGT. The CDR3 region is CASSGGTGTPDTQYF. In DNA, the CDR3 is TGTGCCAGCAGTGGAGGGACAGGGACCCCAGATACGCAGTATTTT.

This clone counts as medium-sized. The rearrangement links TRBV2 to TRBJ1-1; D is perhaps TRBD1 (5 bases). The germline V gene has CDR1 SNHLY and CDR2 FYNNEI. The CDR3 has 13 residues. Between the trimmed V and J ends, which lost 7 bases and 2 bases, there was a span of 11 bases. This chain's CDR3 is CASILGVNTEAFF. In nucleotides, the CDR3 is TGTGCCAGCATCCTAGGGGTAAACACTGAAGCTTTCTTT. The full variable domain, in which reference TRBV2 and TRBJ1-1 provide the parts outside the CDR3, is EPEVTQTPSHQVTQMGQEVILRCVPISNHLYFYWYRQILGQKVEFLVSFYNNEISEKSEIFDDQFSVERPDGSNFTLKIRSTKLEDSAMYFCASILGVNTEAFFGQGTRLTVV.

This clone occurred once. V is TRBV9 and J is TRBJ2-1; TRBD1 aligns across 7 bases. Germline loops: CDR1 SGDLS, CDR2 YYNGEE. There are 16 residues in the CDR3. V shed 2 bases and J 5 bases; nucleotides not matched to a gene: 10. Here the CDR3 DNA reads TGTGCCAGCAGCGTCCCAACGACAGGGAGACACAATGAGCAGTTCTTC. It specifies CASSVPTTGRHNEQFF.

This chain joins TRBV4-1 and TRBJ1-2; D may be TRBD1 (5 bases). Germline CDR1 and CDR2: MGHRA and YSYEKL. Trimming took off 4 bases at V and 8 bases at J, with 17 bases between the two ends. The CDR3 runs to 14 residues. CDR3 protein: CASSPPGIYRGYTF. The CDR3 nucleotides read TGCGCCAGCAGCCCACCAGGGATCTATAGGGGCTACACCTTC.

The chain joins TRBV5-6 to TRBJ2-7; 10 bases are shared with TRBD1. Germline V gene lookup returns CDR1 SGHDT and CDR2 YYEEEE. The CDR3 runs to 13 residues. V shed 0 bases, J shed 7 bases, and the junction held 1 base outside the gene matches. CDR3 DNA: TGTGCCAGCAGCTTGGGGACAGGGGGTGAGCAGTACTTC. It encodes CASSLGTGGEQYF.

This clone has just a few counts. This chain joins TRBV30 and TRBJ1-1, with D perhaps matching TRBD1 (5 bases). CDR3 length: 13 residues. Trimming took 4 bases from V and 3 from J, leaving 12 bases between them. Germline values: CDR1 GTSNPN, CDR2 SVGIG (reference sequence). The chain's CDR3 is CAWIRDGDTEAFF. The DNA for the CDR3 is TGTGCCTGGATCAGGGATGGGGACACTGAAGCTTTCTTT. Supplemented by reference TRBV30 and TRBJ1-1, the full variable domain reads SQTIHQWPATLVQPVGSPLSLECTVEGTSNPNLYWYRQAAGRGLQLLFYSVGIGQISSEVPQNLSASRPQDRQFILSSKKLLLSDSGFYLCAWIRDGDTEAFFGQGTRLTVV.

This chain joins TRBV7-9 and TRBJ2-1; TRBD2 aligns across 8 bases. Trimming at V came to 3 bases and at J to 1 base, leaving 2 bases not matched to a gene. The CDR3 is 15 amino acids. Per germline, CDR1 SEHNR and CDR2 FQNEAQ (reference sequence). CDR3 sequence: CASSFSGMSYNEQFF. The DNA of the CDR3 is TGTGCCAGCAGCTTTAGCGGGATGTCCTACAATGAGCAGTTCTTC.

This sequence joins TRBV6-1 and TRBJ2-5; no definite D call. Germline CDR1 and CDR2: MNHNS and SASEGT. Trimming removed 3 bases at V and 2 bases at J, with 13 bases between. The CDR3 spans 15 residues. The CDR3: CASSEHPGTQETQYF. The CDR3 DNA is TGTGCCAGCAGTGAGCACCCAGGAACTCAAGAGACCCAGTACTTC.

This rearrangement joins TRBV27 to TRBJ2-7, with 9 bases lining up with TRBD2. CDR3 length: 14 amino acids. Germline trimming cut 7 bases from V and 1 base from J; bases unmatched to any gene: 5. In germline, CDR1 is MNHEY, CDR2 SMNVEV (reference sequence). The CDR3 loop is CASMAGGLSYEQYF. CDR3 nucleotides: TGTGCCAGCATGGCGGGAGGGTTGTCCTACGAGCAGTACTTC.